The present entry profiles one T cell receptor (beta chain) with its context. The data were taken from a study of CD8+ T cells in alopecia areata. Treatment denoted: oral pan-JAK inhibitor, 5-10 mg twice daily. This CDR3 is 12 amino acids long. Germline CDR1 and CDR2: MNHEY and SMNVEV (reference sequence). V gave up 7 bases and J gave up 4 bases, with 10 bases separating them. In each case, RNA was isolated and then reverse transcribed into cDNA as the sequencing template. This table comes from immunoSEQ multiplex PCR, and its TCRdb copy is limited to in-frame clones, with some not included. Of about 100,000 clones in the sample, about 83% were seen once.

The sequenced sample was CD8+ T cells sorted from blood, obtained at week 24, from a patient treated with tofacitinib. The J gene is TRBJ1-1, the V gene TRBV27; D not certain. This TCR came from a human donor with alopecia areata. CDR3 bases: TGTGCCAGCACAAATATGGGCACTGAAGCTTTCTTT. Amino acids: CASTNMGTEAFF.